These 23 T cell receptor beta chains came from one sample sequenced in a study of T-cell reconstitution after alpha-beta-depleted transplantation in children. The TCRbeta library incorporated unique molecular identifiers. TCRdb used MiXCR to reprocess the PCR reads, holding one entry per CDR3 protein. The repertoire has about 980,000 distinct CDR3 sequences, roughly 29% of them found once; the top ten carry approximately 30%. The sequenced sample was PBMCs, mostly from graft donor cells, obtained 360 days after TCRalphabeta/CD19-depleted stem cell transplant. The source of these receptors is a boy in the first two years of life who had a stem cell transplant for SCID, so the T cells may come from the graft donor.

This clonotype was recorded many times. In DNA, the CDR3 is TGTGCTAGTGGTTTGGTCATGGCGGGGGGGCAATACAATGAGCAGTTCTTC. As protein: CASGLVMAGGQYNEQFF. The J gene is TRBJ2-1, the V gene TRBV12-5; 9 nucleotides agree with TRBD2. Germline CDR1 is LGHNT and CDR2 is FRNRAP. The CDR3 is made up of 17 amino acids. J was trimmed by 4 bases and V by 0 bases; bases with no gene match: 7.

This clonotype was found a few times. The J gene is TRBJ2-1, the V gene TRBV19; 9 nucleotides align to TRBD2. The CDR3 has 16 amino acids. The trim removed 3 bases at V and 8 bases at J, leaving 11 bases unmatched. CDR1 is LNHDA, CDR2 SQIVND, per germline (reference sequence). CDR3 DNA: TGTGCCAGTAGTATGGGTTTGGGCGGGGGGGCGGATGAGCAGTTCTTC. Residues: CASSMGLGGGADEQFF.

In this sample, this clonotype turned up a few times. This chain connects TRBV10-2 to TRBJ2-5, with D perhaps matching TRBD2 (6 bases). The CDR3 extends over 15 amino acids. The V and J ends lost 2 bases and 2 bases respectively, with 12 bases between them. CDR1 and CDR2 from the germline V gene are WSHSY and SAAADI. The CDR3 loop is CASSERTGTQETQYF. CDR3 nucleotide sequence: TGCGCCAGCAGTGAGAGAACTGGGACTCAAGAGACCCAGTACTTC.

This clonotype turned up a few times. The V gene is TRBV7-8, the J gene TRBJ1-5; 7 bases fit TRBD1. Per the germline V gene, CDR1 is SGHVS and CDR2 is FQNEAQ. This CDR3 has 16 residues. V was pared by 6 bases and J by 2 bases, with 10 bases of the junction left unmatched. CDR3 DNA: TGTGCCAGCAGTTACAGGGGCCCCCCGGGCAATCAGCCCCAGCATTTT. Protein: CASSYRGPPGNQPQHF.

This CDR3 is CASSHRFGTDNEQFF. The CDR3 nucleotides are TGTGCCAGCAGCCACCGATTCGGGACCGACAATGAGCAGTTCTTC. The gene calls are TRBV12-3 or TRBV12-4 and TRBJ2-1, with D perhaps matching TRBD1 or TRBD2 (5 bases each). The CDR3 extends over 15 amino acids. V was cut by 6 bases and J by 5 bases, with 17 bases left in between.

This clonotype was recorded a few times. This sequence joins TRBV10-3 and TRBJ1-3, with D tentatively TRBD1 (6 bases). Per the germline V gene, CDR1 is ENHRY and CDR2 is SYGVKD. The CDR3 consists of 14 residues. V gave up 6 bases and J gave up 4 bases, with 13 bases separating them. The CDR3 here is CAISDRTEGNTIYF. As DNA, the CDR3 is TGTGCCATCAGCGACAGGACGGAGGGAAACACCATATATTTT.

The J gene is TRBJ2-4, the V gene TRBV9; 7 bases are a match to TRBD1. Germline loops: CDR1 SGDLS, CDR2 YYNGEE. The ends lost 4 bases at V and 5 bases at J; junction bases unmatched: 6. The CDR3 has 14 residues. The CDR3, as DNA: TGTGCCAGCAGCCCTTGGCAGGGGGAAAACATTCAGTACTTC. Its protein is CASSPWQGENIQYF.

CDR3 DNA: TGCGCCAGCAGCCCTACCTACCACTTAGCGGGAGCCTACAATGAGCAGTTCTTC. Its translation is CASSPTYHLAGAYNEQFF. This chain joins TRBV5-1 and TRBJ2-1, with 9 bases matching TRBD2. Germline CDR1 is SGHRS and CDR2 is YFSETQ. Unmatched junction bases numbered 13, after V lost 4 bases and J lost 2 bases. The CDR3 loop spans 18 amino acids.

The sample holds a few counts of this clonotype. Here the CDR3 DNA reads TGTGCCAGCAGTCCCAGACGGGTCGTTGCCGAGGGGGAGCTGTTTTTT. Its protein product is CASSPRRVVAEGELFF. The chain couples TRBV27 to TRBJ2-2; no clear D gene. V gave up 5 bases and J gave up 8 bases, with 21 bases separating them. The CDR3 is 16 amino acids. The germline V gene has CDR1 MNHEY and CDR2 SMNVEV (reference sequence).

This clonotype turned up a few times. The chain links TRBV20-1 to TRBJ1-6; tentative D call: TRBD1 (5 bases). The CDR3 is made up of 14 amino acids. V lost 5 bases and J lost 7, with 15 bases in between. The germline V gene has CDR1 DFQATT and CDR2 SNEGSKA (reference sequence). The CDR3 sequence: CSALPGRGNSPLHF. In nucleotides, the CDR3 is TGCAGTGCTCTTCCGGGACGGGGAAATTCACCCCTCCACTTT.

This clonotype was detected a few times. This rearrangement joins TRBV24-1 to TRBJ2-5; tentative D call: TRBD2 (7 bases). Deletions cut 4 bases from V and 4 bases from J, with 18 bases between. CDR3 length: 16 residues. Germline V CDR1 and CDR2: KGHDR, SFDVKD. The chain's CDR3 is CATSEELTGGGETQYF. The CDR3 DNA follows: TGTGCCACCAGTGAAGAACTAACGGGGGGCGGAGAGACCCAGTACTTC.

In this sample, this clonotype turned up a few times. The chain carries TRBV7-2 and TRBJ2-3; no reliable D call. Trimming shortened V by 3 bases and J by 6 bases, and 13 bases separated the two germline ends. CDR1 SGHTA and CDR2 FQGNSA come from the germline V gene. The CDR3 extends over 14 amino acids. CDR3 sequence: CASSFSLAADTQYF. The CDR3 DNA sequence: TGTGCCAGCAGCTTCTCCTTAGCAGCTGATACGCAGTATTTT.

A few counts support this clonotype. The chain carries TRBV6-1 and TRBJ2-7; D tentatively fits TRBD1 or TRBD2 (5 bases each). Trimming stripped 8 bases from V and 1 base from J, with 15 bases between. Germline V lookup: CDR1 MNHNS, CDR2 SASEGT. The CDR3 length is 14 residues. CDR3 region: CASLFRGRSYEQYF. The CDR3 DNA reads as TGTGCCAGCCTCTTTCGGGGCAGGTCCTACGAGCAGTACTTC.

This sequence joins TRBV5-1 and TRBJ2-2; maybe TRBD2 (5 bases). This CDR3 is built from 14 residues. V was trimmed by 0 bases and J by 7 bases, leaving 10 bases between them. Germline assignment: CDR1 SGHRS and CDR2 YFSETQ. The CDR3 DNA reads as TGCGCCAGCAGCTTGGGAATGGGAGTCGGGGAGCTGTTTTTT. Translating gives CASSLGMGVGELFF.

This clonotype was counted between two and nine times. CDR3 in amino acids: CASSFGTHPHYEQYF. The CDR3, as DNA: TGTGCCAGCAGTTTCGGGACACATCCCCACTACGAGCAGTACTTC. The chain has TRBV27 and TRBJ2-7, with a tentative D call TRBD1 (6 bases). The CDR3 covers 15 residues. The V gene's germline CDR1 is MNHEY and CDR2 SMNVEV (reference sequence). V gave up 3 bases and J gave up 3 bases, with 15 bases separating them.

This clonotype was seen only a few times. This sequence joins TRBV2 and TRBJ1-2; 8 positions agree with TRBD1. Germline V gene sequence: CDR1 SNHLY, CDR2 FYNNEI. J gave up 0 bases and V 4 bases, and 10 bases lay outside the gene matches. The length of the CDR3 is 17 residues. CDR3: CASSGAWQGASNYGYTF. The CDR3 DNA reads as TGTGCCAGCAGTGGGGCATGGCAGGGGGCCTCTAACTATGGCTACACCTTC.

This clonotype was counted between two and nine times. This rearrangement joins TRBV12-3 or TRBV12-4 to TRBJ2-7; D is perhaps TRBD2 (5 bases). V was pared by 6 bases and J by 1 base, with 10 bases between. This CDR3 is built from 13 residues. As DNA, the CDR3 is TGTGCCAGCAGAACCCGGGGATCCTACGAGCAGTACTTC. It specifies CASRTRGSYEQYF.

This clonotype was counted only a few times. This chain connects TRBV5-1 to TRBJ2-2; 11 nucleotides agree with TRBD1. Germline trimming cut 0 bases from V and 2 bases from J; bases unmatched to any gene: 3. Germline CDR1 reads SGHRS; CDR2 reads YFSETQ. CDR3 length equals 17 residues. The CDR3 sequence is CASSLGTGGPNTGELFF. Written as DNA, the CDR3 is TGCGCCAGCAGCTTGGGGACAGGGGGCCCCAACACCGGGGAGCTGTTTTTT.

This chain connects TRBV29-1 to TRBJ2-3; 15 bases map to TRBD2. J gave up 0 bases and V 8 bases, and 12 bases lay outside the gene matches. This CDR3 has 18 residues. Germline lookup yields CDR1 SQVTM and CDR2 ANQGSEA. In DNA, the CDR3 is TGCAGCTTCTACGCCGGGACTAGCGGGGGGATAAGCACAGATACGCAGTATTTT. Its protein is CSFYAGTSGGISTDTQYF.

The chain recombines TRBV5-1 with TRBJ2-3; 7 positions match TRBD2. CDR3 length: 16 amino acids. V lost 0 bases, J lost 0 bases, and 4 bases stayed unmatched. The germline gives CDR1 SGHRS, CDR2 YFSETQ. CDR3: CASSLAGRESTDTQYF. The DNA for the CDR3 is TGCGCCAGCAGCTTGGCGGGGAGGGAGAGCACAGATACGCAGTATTTT.

CDR3 bases: TGCGCCGGGTCGGACGGACGAGGAGGGGAGCTGTTTTTT. Its translation is CAGSDGRGGELFF. This sequence joins TRBV5-1 and TRBJ2-2; D ambiguous. The CDR3 length is 13 residues. Looked up from germline, CDR1 is SGHRS and CDR2 is YFSETQ. The germline V and J ends were trimmed by 10 bases and 8 bases, with 18 bases remaining between them.

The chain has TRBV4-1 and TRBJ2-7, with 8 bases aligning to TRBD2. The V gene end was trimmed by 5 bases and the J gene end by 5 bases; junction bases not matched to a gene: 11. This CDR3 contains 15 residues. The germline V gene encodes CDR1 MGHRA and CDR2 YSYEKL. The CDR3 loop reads CASSFTSGPTDEQYF. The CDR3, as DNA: TGCGCCAGCAGCTTCACTAGCGGCCCGACAGACGAGCAGTACTTC.

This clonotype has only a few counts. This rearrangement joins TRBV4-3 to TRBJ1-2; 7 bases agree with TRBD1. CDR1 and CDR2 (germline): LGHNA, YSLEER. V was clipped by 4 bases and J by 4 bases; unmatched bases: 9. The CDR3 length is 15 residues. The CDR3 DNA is TGCGCCAGCAGCCGGGACAGAGGCACCCCCTATGGCTACACCTTC. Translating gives CASSRDRGTPYGYTF.